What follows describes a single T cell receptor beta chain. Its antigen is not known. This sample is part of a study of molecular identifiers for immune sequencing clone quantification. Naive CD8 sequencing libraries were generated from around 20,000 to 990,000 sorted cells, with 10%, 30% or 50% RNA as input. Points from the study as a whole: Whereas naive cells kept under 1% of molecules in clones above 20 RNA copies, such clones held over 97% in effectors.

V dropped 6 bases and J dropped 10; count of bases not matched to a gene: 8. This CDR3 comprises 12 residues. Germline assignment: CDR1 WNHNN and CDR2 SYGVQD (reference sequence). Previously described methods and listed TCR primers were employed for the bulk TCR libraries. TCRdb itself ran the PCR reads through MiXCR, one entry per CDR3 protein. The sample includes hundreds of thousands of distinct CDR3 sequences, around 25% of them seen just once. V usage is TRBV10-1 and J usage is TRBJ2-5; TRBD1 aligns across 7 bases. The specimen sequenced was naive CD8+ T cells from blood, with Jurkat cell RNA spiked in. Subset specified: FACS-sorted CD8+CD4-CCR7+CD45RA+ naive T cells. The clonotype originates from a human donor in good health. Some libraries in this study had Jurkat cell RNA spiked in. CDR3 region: CASRTGYGDQYF. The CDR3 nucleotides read TGCGCCAGCAGGACAGGGTATGGGGACCAGTACTTC.